The source of this TCR beta chain is a study of beta chain features in type 1 diabetes. Study-level information: No patient-donor differences in age, gender, total cells or subset yield. Whole-study results and caveats: There was a moderate but significant shortening of TCRB CDR3s in all four CD4+ subsets of Type 1 diabetes patients. In the patient group, naive, central memory and Treg TCRB repertoires seemed more alike than in the healthy donor group. Type 1 diabetes patients had VDJ junctions that carried fewer insertions and more deletions.

The CDR3 runs to 11 residues. The J segment lost 12 bases and the V segment lost 6 bases, leaving 5 bases of the junction unmatched. The V gene's germline CDR1 is SGHTA and CDR2 FQGNSA. The whole isolated RNA underwent reverse transcription, so sequencing captured expressed TCRB transcripts. About 3.7 million reads per sample were averaged for naive, central memory and regulatory samples. Measured with immunoSEQ multiplex PCR; TCRdb has only the in-frame clones, and not every one. The sample has a few hundred thousand clones, about a sixth seen once. This clone has a handful of counts. Its antigen is not identified.

Sequencing was carried out using naive CD4+ T cells from blood. This TCR was recovered from a man younger than 45 with type 1 diabetes. The chain links TRBV7-2 to TRBJ2-1, with 7 bases that match TRBD2. This CDR3 is CASRRESAQFF. The CDR3 DNA is TGTGCCAGCAGGCGGGAGTCTGCGCAGTTCTTC. The entire variable domain, with the rest obtained from reference TRBV7-2 and TRBJ2-1, is as follows: GAGVSQSPSNKVTEKGKDVELRCDPISGHTALYWYRQSLGQGLEFLIYFQGNSAPDKSGLPSDRFSAERTGGSVSTLTIQRTQQEDSAVYLCASRRESAQFFGPGTRLTVL.